The 3 T cell receptor beta chains listed next were all sequenced from one sample in a study of blood T cell repertoires in COVID-19. The repertoire was sequenced with immunoSEQ multiplex PCR; TCRdb's copy has only in-frame clones and lacks some. Among 300,000 to 400,000 clones, about 90% were seen once, and the ten largest hold more than 0.8%. The specimen was PBMCs or T cells enriched from blood (not recorded which). Receptor source: a young woman who had recovered from COVID-19.

The chain carries TRBV28 and TRBJ1-1, with a tentative D call TRBD1 (5 bases). The V end was cut by 3 bases, the J end by 6 bases, with 14 bases between. Germline-derived CDR1 and CDR2 are MDHEN and SYDVKM. The CDR3 sequence is 14 residues long. The CDR3 nucleotides read TGTGCCAGCAGTTTCGGGGGGACGGTCGCTGAAGCTTTCTTT. Translation: CASSFGGTVAEAFF.

A few counts support this clone. As DNA, the CDR3 is TGCGCCAGCAGCCAATCCACCGGGACAGCTAACTATGGCTACACCTTC. Its protein product is CASSQSTGTANYGYTF. This chain joins TRBV4-1 and TRBJ1-2; TRBD1 agrees at 7 bases. V was clipped by 2 bases and J by 0 bases; unmatched bases: 6. The CDR3 has 16 residues. The germline V gene has CDR1 MGHRA and CDR2 YSYEKL.

The chain has TRBV9 and TRBJ2-6, with a tentative D call TRBD1 (5 bases). Germline CDR1 and CDR2: SGDLS and YYNGEE. This CDR3 has 15 amino acids. V was cut by 4 bases and J by 2 bases, with 10 bases left in between. CDR3 nucleotides: TGTGCCAGCAGCCTGTGGACAACTGGGGCCAACGTCCTGACTTTC. Translation gives CASSLWTTGANVLTF.